What follows are 27 T cell receptor beta chains derived from one specimen sequenced in a study of T cells after yellow fever vaccination. TCRdb redid the calling of the 5' RACE reads with MiXCR, one entry per CDR3 protein. The sample records roughly 350,000 distinct CDR3 sequences, approximately 4% being singletons. Here the sequenced sample was PBMCs, taken 5 days after the yellow fever booster vaccination. The receptors originated from a man aged 18 to 35 who received the YFV17D yellow fever vaccine.

The sample holds many counts of this clonotype. The gene calls are TRBV20-1 and TRBJ1-6, with D possibly matching TRBD1 (6 bases). The CDR3 contains 13 residues. V lost 5 bases to trimming and J lost 11 bases, with 16 bases between them. The V gene's germline CDR1 is DFQATT and CDR2 SNEGSKA (reference sequence). DNA for the CDR3: TGCAGTGCTCAACCCCATGGGGGGCCACCCCTCCACTTT. Translated: CSAQPHGGPPLHF.

This clonotype was seen ten or more times. The chain combines TRBV3-1 with TRBJ2-7; 11 bases match TRBD2. V shed 0 bases, J shed 0 bases, and the junction held 7 bases outside the gene matches. The length of the CDR3 is 18 residues. Per the germline V gene, CDR1 is LGHDT and CDR2 is YNNKEL (reference sequence). CDR3 amino acids: CASSQDFRLAGGSYEQYF. CDR3 in DNA: TGTGCCAGCAGCCAAGATTTTCGGCTAGCGGGGGGCTCCTACGAGCAGTACTTC.

In this sample, this clonotype turned up a few times. This rearrangement joins TRBV12-3 or TRBV12-4 to TRBJ1-6; possibly TRBD1 for D (6 bases). V was cut by 5 bases and J by 10 bases, with 12 bases left in between. The CDR3 length is 13 residues. The CDR3 DNA is TGTGCCAGCAGTCCAGGGGTATACTCACCCCTCCACTTT. It translates to CASSPGVYSPLHF.

The CDR3 nucleotides are TGCGCCAGCAGCTTGGATGGGACATGGGAAAAACTGTTTTTT. It specifies CASSLDGTWEKLFF. The rearrangement uses TRBV5-1 and TRBJ1-4, with D possibly matching TRBD1 (6 bases). V was trimmed by 0 bases and J by 8 bases, leaving 11 bases between them. From germline, CDR1 is SGHRS and CDR2 YFSETQ. The CDR3 length is 14 residues. The full variable domain, completed using reference TRBV5-1 and TRBJ1-4, is KAGVTQTPRYLIKTRGQQVTLSCSPISGHRSVSWYQQTPGQGLQFLFEYFSETQRNKGNFPGRFSGRQFSNSRSEMNVSTLELGDSALYLCASSLDGTWEKLFFGSGTQLSVL.

This clonotype was picked up a small number of times. The rearrangement links TRBV6-2 or TRBV6-3 to TRBJ1-1; no clear D gene. Germline CDR1 reads MNHEY; CDR2 reads SVGEGT. The CDR3 loop spans 15 amino acids. Trimming removed 2 bases from V and 5 bases from J, with 15 bases in between. Here the CDR3 reads CASSYTLWAGTEAFF. The CDR3 DNA sequence: TGTGCCAGCAGTTACACTCTCTGGGCCGGAACTGAAGCTTTCTTT.

Regarding this clonotype: At one end the junction does not follow the germline gene, possibly because of a read error. This chain links TRBV4-2 with TRBJ2-4; maybe TRBD2 (6 bases). Germline lookup yields CDR1 LGHNA and CDR2 YNFKEQ. This CDR3 has 12 residues. CDR3 amino acids: CASSQDGRGRDF. In DNA form, the CDR3 reads TGTGCCAGCAGCCAAGATGGGCGGGGCCGGGACTTC.

Only a few counts were recorded for this clonotype. The rearrangement joins TRBV7-9 to TRBJ2-2; possible D gene TRBD1, 6 bases. The V end lost 11 bases, the J end lost 4 bases, and 14 bases lay between the germline ends. The V gene's germline CDR1 is SEHNR and CDR2 FQNEAQ (reference sequence). The CDR3 has 13 residues. The CDR3 nucleotides are TGTGCCGGACCGGGACACCTCACCGGGGAGCTGTTTTTT. Protein product: CAGPGHLTGELFF.

This clonotype was recorded a few times. V usage is TRBV30 and J usage is TRBJ1-2; 7 positions match TRBD1. Germline values: CDR1 GTSNPN, CDR2 SVGIG (reference sequence). CDR3 size: 14 residues. Germline trimming cut 4 bases from V and 8 bases from J; bases unmatched to any gene: 13. The CDR3 sequence: CAWTLAGGSGGYTF. The CDR3 region has the DNA TGTGCCTGGACCCTGGCAGGGGGTTCAGGGGGCTACACCTTC.

The rearrangement links TRBV28 to TRBJ2-5; D might be TRBD1 (5 bases). The CDR3 extends over 14 amino acids. The V and J ends lost 6 bases and 2 bases respectively, with 13 bases between them. CDR1 and CDR2 from the germline V gene are MDHEN and SYDVKM. In nucleotides, the CDR3 is TGTGCCAGCAGCAAGGTGGACAATCAAGAGACCCAGTACTTC. Translation: CASSKVDNQETQYF.

This chain links TRBV20-1 with TRBJ1-1, with 9 bases aligning to TRBD1. This CDR3 is built from 14 residues. CDR1 and CDR2 (germline): DFQATT, SNEGSKA (reference sequence). J gave up 3 bases and V 4 bases, and 6 bases lay outside the gene matches. CDR3 DNA: TGCAGTGCTATGAGGGACAGGGTTCACACTGAAGCTTTCTTT. Protein: CSAMRDRVHTEAFF.

This clonotype occurred a few times. The J gene is TRBJ1-2, the V gene TRBV7-9; 7 positions match TRBD1. The CDR3 extends over 16 amino acids. Unmatched junction bases numbered 17, after V lost 5 bases and J lost 8 bases. Germline CDR1 and CDR2: SEHNR and FQNEAQ (reference sequence). This CDR3 reads CASSATRTGASMGYTF. The CDR3 nucleotides read TGTGCCAGCAGCGCTACCCGGACAGGTGCTTCTATGGGCTACACCTTC.

This clonotype was recorded a few times. The chain links TRBV3-1 to TRBJ2-2; the D is unclear. V lost 3 bases and J 4 bases, leaving 15 bases between the germline ends. Germline assignment: CDR1 LGHDT and CDR2 YNNKEL (reference sequence). The CDR3 runs 16 residues. CDR3 coding DNA: TGTGCCAGCAGCCACTTAGGGTCAGGACGCACCGGGGAGCTGTTTTTT. This encodes CASSHLGSGRTGELFF. Full variable domain (outside the CDR3, taken from reference TRBV3-1 and TRBJ2-2): DTAVSQTPKYLVTQMGNDKSIKCEQNLGHDTMYWYKQDSKKFLKIMFSYNNKELIINETVPNRFSPKSPDKAHLNLHINSLELGDSAVYFCASSHLGSGRTGELFFGEGSRLTVL.

In this sample, this clonotype turned up many times. The gene calls are TRBV7-2 and TRBJ2-3, with 10 bases aligning to TRBD2. CDR3 size: 16 residues. Germline values: CDR1 SGHTA, CDR2 FQGNSA. Trimming cost V 1 base and J 1 base; bases outside gene matches: 2. The CDR3 reads CASSLVSGGGTDTQYF. The CDR3 region has the DNA TGTGCCAGCAGCTTAGTCAGCGGGGGGGGCACAGATACGCAGTATTTT.

The J gene is TRBJ1-2, the V gene TRBV14; D not resolved. The CDR3 consists of 13 residues. CDR1 and CDR2 from the germline V gene are SGHDN and FVKESK. V shed 3 bases and J shed 4 bases, with 9 bases lying between them. The CDR3, as DNA: TGTGCCAGCAGCCACGGGGTTGGCTATGGCTACACCTTC. It specifies CASSHGVGYGYTF.

This clonotype has a handful of counts. The J gene is TRBJ2-2, the V gene TRBV20-1, with unresolved D. The CDR3 is 13 residues long. CDR1 DFQATT and CDR2 SNEGSKA come from the germline V gene (reference sequence). V gave up 3 bases and J gave up 0 bases, with 5 bases separating them. This CDR3 reads CSARVANTGELFF. The CDR3 DNA reads TGCAGTGCTAGGGTCGCGAACACCGGGGAGCTGTTTTTT.

This clonotype showed up just a few times. The chain links TRBV20-1 to TRBJ1-1; D remains unclear. The CDR3 has 13 residues. Germline V gene lookup returns CDR1 DFQATT and CDR2 SNEGSKA (reference sequence). V gave up 6 bases and J gave up 5 bases, with 16 bases separating them. The CDR3 reads CSASVPVETEAFF. The CDR3 nucleotides read TGCAGTGCCTCGGTTCCGGTGGAGACTGAAGCTTTCTTT.

The chain is built from TRBV30 and TRBJ1-2; the match to TRBD1 covers 7 bases. With V trimmed by 5 bases and J by 5 bases, 8 bases remained unmatched. CDR1 is GTSNPN and CDR2 is SVGIG in the germline V gene (reference sequence). This CDR3 has 13 amino acids. CDR3 in DNA: TGTGCCTGGGATGGGACAGCAGGGTATGGCTACACCTTC. It specifies CAWDGTAGYGYTF.

This clonotype came up many times. The rearrangement uses TRBV5-5 and TRBJ1-2; D not certain. The V gene lost 4 bases and the J gene lost 8 bases, with 12 bases spanning the gap. CDR3 size: 12 residues. Germline CDR1 is SGHKS and CDR2 is YYEKEE (reference sequence). CDR3 amino acids: CASSPVQSGYTF. CDR3 sequence (DNA): TGTGCCAGCAGCCCCGTCCAGAGCGGCTACACCTTC. Full variable domain (remainder filled in from reference TRBV5-5 and TRBJ1-2): DAGVTQSPTHLIKTRGQQVTLRCSPISGHKSVSWYQQVLGQGPQFIFQYYEKEERGRGNFPDRFSARQFPNYSSELNVNALLLGDSALYLCASSPVQSGYTFGSGTRLTVV.

This clonotype appeared many times. The J gene is TRBJ2-1, the V gene TRBV29-1; D is perhaps TRBD1 (5 bases). Per the germline V gene, CDR1 is SQVTM and CDR2 is ANQGSEA. V dropped 8 bases and J dropped 3 bases, with 23 bases sitting between them. This CDR3 is 16 amino acids long. CDR3 coding DNA: TGCAGCTCTAAGCAGGGCTCTTCCCTCGGCTACAATGAGCAGTTCTTC. This sequence encodes CSSKQGSSLGYNEQFF.

This clonotype came up a few times. The chain joins TRBV5-1 to TRBJ1-1; TRBD1 matches 9 bases. The germline V gene has CDR1 SGHRS and CDR2 YFSETQ. This CDR3 has 17 amino acids. J gave up 1 base and V 4 bases, and 11 bases lay outside the gene matches. CDR3 coding DNA: TGCGCCAGCAGCAGGTCTCGGACAGGGGCACAGAACACTGAAGCTTTCTTT. Translation: CASSRSRTGAQNTEAFF. Full variable domain (remainder filled in from reference TRBV5-1 and TRBJ1-1): KAGVTQTPRYLIKTRGQQVTLSCSPISGHRSVSWYQQTPGQGLQFLFEYFSETQRNKGNFPGRFSGRQFSNSRSEMNVSTLELGDSALYLCASSRSRTGAQNTEAFFGQGTRLTVV.

In this sample, this clonotype turned up a few times. The chain has TRBV6-2 or TRBV6-3 and TRBJ2-7; D is ambiguous. V was shortened by 7 bases and J by 2 bases, with 6 bases between the two germline ends. This CDR3 comprises 11 residues. The germline gives CDR1 MNHEY, CDR2 SVGEGT. CDR3 loop: CASKPPYEQYF. CDR3 in DNA: TGTGCCAGCAAACCCCCCTACGAGCAGTACTTC.

This clonotype was seen a handful of times. The V and J genes are TRBV18 and TRBJ2-7; D is perhaps TRBD1 (5 bases). CDR1 and CDR2 (germline): KGHSH, LQKENI. This CDR3 comprises 14 residues. Between the trimmed V and J ends, which lost 8 bases and 0 bases, there was a span of 14 bases. This chain's CDR3 is CASAFQGSSYEQYF. The CDR3 bases are TGTGCCAGCGCGTTTCAGGGAAGCTCCTACGAGCAGTACTTC.

This clonotype occurred a few times. The rearrangement joins TRBV20-1 to TRBJ2-3; the match to TRBD1 covers 8 bases. CDR3 length equals 14 residues. Germline CDR1 DFQATT, CDR2 SNEGSKA (reference sequence). The J segment lost 2 bases and the V segment lost 6 bases, leaving 7 bases of the junction unmatched. CDR3 DNA: TGCAGTGCGGCCGGACAGGGATACACAGATACGCAGTATTTT. Protein sequence: CSAAGQGYTDTQYF.

This clonotype occurred many times. This chain connects TRBV7-6 to TRBJ2-1; D uncertain. Germline loops: CDR1 SGHVS, CDR2 FNYEAQ. Trimming shortened V by 5 bases and J by 5 bases, and 10 bases separated the two germline ends. The CDR3 runs to 13 residues. This chain's CDR3 is CASSPMGHNEQFF. The CDR3 nucleotides are TGTGCCAGCAGCCCGATGGGCCACAATGAGCAGTTCTTC.

This clonotype was found a few times. The chain has TRBV5-6 and TRBJ2-7, with D maybe TRBD1 (5 bases). The CDR3 runs 15 residues. CDR1 is SGHDT and CDR2 is YYEEEE in the germline V gene. Trimming removed 4 bases at V and 0 bases at J, with 14 bases between. In DNA form, the CDR3 reads TGTGCCAGCAGCATGACAGCGACGAGCTCCTACGAGCAGTACTTC. This translates into CASSMTATSSYEQYF.

The chain employs TRBV9 and TRBJ2-3; 7 bases agree with TRBD2. CDR1 is SGDLS, CDR2 YYNGEE, per germline. The CDR3 consists of 16 residues. Unmatched junction bases numbered 11, after V lost 3 bases and J lost 4 bases. The CDR3 DNA follows: TGTGCCAGCAGCGCTCGGGGAGGGGAGGGCGCAGATACGCAGTATTTT. Translated: CASSARGGEGADTQYF.

This clonotype was seen more than once but under ten times. The chain uses TRBV6-5 and TRBJ2-4, with TRBD2 identical over 11 bases. This CDR3 comprises 14 residues. The V and J ends lost 6 bases and 5 bases, in that order; junction bases with no gene match: 3. Germline V gives CDR1 MNHEY, CDR2 SVGAGI. CDR3 protein: CASRLTSGENIQYF. The CDR3 DNA follows: TGTGCCAGCAGACTGACTAGCGGGGAAAACATTCAGTACTTC.